A selection of T cell receptor beta chains follows, all from one sample in a study of blood T cell repertoires in COVID-19. Assay: immunoSEQ multiplex PCR; the TCRdb copy retains only in-frame clones and omits some. The data show about 210,000 clones, around 80% seen once. Sample: peripheral blood. The source is a woman older than 75 with COVID-19, enrolled during active disease. Each CDR3 is given with its conserved first and last residue. D genes are given only for firm matches. Expanded clones get a size class; other rows say once, few or many, or leave the size out.

v_call	clone_size	d_call	j_call	cdr3_length	cdr3_nt	cdr3_aa
TRBV6-5	few	-	TRBJ1-3	13	TGTGCCAGCAGCCGAGACTCTGGAAACACCATATATTTT	CASSRDSGNTIYF
TRBV5-4	-	TRBD1	TRBJ2-3	15	TGTGCCAGCAGCCTCCAGGGGGCGCGGACAGATACGCAGTATTTT	CASSLQGARTDTQYF
TRBV7-9	-	-	TRBJ2-2	15	TGTGCCAGCAGCTTAGTTACCGACTTTTCCGGGGAGCTGTTTTTT	CASSLVTDFSGELFF
TRBV5-1	-	-	TRBJ2-7	13	TGCGCCAGCAGCTCGGACACCACCTACGAGCAGTACTTC	CASSSDTTYEQYF
TRBV10-2	-	-	TRBJ1-4	18	TGCGCCAGCAGTGAATCACGTACTGCAGGGTTTGGGAATGAAAAACTGTTTTTT	CASSESRTAGFGNEKLFF
TRBV5-1	-	-	TRBJ1-4	13	TGCGCCAGCAGCCGGGAGGGTAATGAAAAACTGTTTTTT	CASSREGNEKLFF
TRBV6-5	-	TRBD1	TRBJ1-5	16	TGTGCCAGCAGTTACAGGGGGCGAGCACAGGACCAGCCCCAGCATTTT	CASSYRGRAQDQPQHF
TRBV9	-	TRBD2	TRBJ2-1	16	TGTGCCAGCAGCGTAACTCCACTAGCGGGAGATAATGAGCAGTTCTTC	CASSVTPLAGDNEQFF
TRBV10-2	-	-	TRBJ2-1	15	TGCGCCAGTAGTGGGCGTAGCAGTCGCTACAATGAGCAGTTCTTC	CASSGRSSRYNEQFF
TRBV6-5	-	TRBD1	TRBJ1-2	14	TGTGCCAGCAGGCGGACAGGGGGTGACTATGGCTACACCTTC	CASRRTGGDYGYTF
TRBV5-1	-	TRBD1	TRBJ1-2	16	TGCGCCAGCAGCTACGGGACAGAGGATCTGGGCTATGGCTACACCTTC	CASSYGTEDLGYGYTF
TRBV4-1	many	-	TRBJ1-5	15	TGCGCCAGCAGCCAAGAGGGAAACAGGGTTTGGCCCCAGCATTTT	CASSQEGNRVWPQHF
TRBV6-5	-	-	TRBJ1-5	11	TGTGCCAGCGGTTTCGGTCAGCCCCAGCATTTT	CASGFGQPQHF
TRBV28	-	-	TRBJ1-1	14	TGTGCCAGCACCCCGGGACTGATGAACACTGAAGCTTTCTTT	CASTPGLMNTEAFF
TRBV27	-	-	TRBJ2-7	12	TGTGCCAGCAGTCACAATCAAAACGAGCAGTACTTC	CASSHNQNEQYF
TRBV12-3/TRBV12-4	-	-	TRBJ2-1	12	TGTGCCTCTCGAGCGGGCTACAATGAGCAGTTCTTC	CASRAGYNEQFF